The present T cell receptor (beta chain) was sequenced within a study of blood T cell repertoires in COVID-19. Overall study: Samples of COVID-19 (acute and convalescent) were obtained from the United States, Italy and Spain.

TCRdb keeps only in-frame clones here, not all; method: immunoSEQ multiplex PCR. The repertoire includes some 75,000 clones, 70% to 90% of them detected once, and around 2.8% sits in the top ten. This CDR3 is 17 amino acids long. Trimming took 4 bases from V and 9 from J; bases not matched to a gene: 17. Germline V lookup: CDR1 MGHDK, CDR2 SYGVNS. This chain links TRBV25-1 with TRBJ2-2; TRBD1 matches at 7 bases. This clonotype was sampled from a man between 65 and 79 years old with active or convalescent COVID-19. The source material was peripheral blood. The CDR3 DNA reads TGTGCCAGCAGTGGGGGAAGAACCGGGACAGTACTCCGGGAGCTGTTTTTT. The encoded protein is CASSGGRTGTVLRELFF.